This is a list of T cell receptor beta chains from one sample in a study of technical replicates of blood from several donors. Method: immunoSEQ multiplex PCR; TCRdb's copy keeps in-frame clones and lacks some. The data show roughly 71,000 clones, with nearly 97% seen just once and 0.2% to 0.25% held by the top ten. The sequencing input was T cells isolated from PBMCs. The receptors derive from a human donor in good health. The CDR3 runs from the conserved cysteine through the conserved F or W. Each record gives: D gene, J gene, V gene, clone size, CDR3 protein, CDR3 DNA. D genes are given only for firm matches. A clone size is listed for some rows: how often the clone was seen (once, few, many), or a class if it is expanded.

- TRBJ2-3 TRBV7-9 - CASNPPFRTDTQYF TGTGCCAGCAATCCCCCGTTCCGCACAGATACGCAGTATTTT
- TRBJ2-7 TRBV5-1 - CASSGSLFYEQYF TGCGCCAGCAGCGGTTCACTCTTCTACGAGCAGTACTTC
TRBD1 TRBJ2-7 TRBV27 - CASSQLGTGIYEQYF TGTGCCAGCAGCCAATTAGGGACAGGCATCTACGAGCAGTACTTC
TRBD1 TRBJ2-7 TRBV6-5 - CASSYQQGSPSYEQYF TGTGCCAGCAGTTACCAACAGGGGTCCCCCTCCTACGAGCAGTACTTC
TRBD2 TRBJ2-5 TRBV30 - CAWSGRERGVRETQYF TGTGCCTGGAGTGGTCGTGAGCGGGGGGTTCGGGAGACCCAGTACTTC
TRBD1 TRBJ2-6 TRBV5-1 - CARQGDGANVLTF TGCGCCAGGCAGGGGGACGGGGCCAACGTCCTGACTTTC
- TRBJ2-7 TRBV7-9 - CASSLQGTYEQYF TGTGCCAGCAGCTTACAGGGGACCTACGAGCAGTACTTC
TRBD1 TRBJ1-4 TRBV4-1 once CASSQEGTAGEKLFF TGCGCCAGCAGCCAAGAGGGGACAGCTGGGGAAAAACTGTTTTTT
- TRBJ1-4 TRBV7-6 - CASSFGGGELFF TGTGCCAGCAGCTTCGGGGGTGGGGAACTGTTTTTT
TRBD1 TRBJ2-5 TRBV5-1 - CASSLSGTGQETQYF TGCGCCAGCAGCTTGTCAGGGACAGGTCAAGAGACCCAGTACTTC
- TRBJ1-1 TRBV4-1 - CATGGLDTEAFF TGCGCCACCGGGGGACTCGACACTGAAGCTTTCTTT
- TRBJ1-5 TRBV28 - CASSDTQPQHF TGTGCCAGCTCGGACACTCAGCCCCAGCATTTT
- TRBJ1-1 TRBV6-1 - CAIHRVGNTEAFF TGTGCCATCCACAGGGTCGGGAACACTGAAGCTTTCTTT
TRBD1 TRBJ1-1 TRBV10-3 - CAIRATGDATEAFF TGTGCCATCAGAGCAACAGGGGACGCCACTGAAGCTTTCTTT
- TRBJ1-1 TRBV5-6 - CASSLGQAVNTEAFF TGTGCCAGCAGCTTGGGACAGGCGGTGAACACTGAAGCTTTCTTT
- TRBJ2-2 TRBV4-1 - CASSTRAATGELFF TGCGCCAGCAGTACGAGAGCGGCCACCGGGGAGCTGTTTTTT
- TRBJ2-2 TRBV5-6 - CASSWSTGELFF TGTGCCAGCAGCTGGAGCACCGGGGAGCTGTTTTTT
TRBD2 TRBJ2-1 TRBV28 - CASSLLAGGHNEQFF TGTGCCAGCAGTTTGTTGGCGGGGGGTCACAATGAGCAGTTCTTC
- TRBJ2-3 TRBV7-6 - CASSLLSGPSTDTQYF TGTGCCAGCAGCTTGTTGAGCGGACCTAGCACAGATACGCAGTATTTT
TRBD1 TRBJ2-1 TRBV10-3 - CAISEVQGYNEQFF TGTGCCATCAGTGAGGTACAGGGGTACAATGAGCAGTTCTTC
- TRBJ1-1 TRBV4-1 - CASSQQSGQNTEAFF TGCGCCAGCAGCCAACAATCCGGACAGAACACTGAAGCTTTCTTT
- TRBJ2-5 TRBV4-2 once CASSQDPRQYQETQYF TGTGCCAGCAGCCAAGATCCCCGCCAGTACCAAGAGACCCAGTACTTC
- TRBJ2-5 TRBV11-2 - CASSPSPRAGGPEQETQYF TGTGCCAGCAGCCCTAGCCCCCGCGCTGGCGGGCCGGAACAAGAGACCCAGTACTTC
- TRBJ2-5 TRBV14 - CASSQVGLATRKWETQYF TGTGCCAGCAGCCAAGTAGGCCTAGCGACCCGTAAGTGGGAGACCCAGTACTTC
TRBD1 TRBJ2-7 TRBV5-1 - CASANPGTGAYEQYF TGCGCCAGCGCAAACCCCGGGACAGGGGCCTACGAGCAGTACTTC
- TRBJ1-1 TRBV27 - CASKQFTLNTEAFF TGTGCCAGCAAACAGTTCACTCTGAACACTGAAGCTTTCTTT
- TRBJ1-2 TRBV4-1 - CASSQPLWGERGGYTF TGCGCCAGCAGCCAGCCCCTATGGGGGGAGAGGGGAGGCTACACCTTC
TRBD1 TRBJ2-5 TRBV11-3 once CASSPGGSAYQETQYF TGTGCCAGCAGCCCAGGGGGTAGCGCCTATCAAGAGACCCAGTACTTC
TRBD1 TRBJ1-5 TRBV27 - CASSLFWGQGIQPQHF TGTGCCAGCAGTTTATTTTGGGGACAGGGGATTCAGCCCCAGCATTTT
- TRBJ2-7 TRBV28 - CASSNLVIREQYF TGTGCCAGCAGTAACCTAGTGATTCGCGAGCAGTACTTC
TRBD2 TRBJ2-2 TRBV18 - CASSPPGLAGDTGELFF TGTGCCAGCTCACCTCCGGGACTAGCGGGGGACACCGGGGAGCTGTTTTTT
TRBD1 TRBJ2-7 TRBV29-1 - CSVEGGQSGSSYEQYF TGCAGCGTTGAAGGGGGACAGTCGGGAAGCTCCTACGAGCAGTACTTC
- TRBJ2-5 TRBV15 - CATSRGAPLGETQYF TGTGCCACCAGCAGAGGGGCCCCCCTTGGGGAGACCCAGTACTTC
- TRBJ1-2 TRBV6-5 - CASSLQRNLYGYTF TGTGCCAGCAGTTTACAGCGGAACCTCTATGGCTACACCTTC
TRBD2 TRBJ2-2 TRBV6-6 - CASSSSGVSTGELFF TGTGCCAGCAGTTCTAGCGGGGTGAGCACCGGGGAGCTGTTTTTT
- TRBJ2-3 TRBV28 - CASSLTDSDTQYF TGTGCCAGCAGCCTGACTGATTCAGATACGCAGTATTTT
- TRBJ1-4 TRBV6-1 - CASSDGGATNEKLFF TGTGCCAGCAGTGATGGTGGGGCCACTAATGAAAAACTGTTTTTT
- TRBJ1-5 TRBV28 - CASSDSGGSNQPQHF TGTGCCAGCAGTGACAGCGGGGGGAGCAATCAGCCCCAGCATTTT
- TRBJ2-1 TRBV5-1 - CASKWVTDNDNEQFF TGCGCCAGCAAGTGGGTGACAGACAACGACAATGAGCAGTTCTTC
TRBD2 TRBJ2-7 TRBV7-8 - CASSLGLAGVYEQYF TGTGCCAGCAGCTTAGGACTAGCGGGGGTCTACGAGCAGTACTTC
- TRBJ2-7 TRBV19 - CASREAGDSYEQYF TGTGCCAGTAGGGAGGCAGGGGACTCCTACGAGCAGTACTTC
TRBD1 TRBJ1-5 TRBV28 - CASSSTSWTGGGDQPQHF TGTGCCAGCAGTTCTACTTCCTGGACAGGGGGCGGAGATCAGCCCCAGCATTTT
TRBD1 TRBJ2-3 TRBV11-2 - CASSLDRQGAGTDTQYF TGTGCCAGCAGCTTAGACCGACAGGGGGCGGGCACAGATACGCAGTATTTT
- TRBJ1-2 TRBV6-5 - CASSYAEVAYYGYTF TGTGCCAGCAGTTACGCAGAGGTGGCCTACTATGGCTACACCTTC
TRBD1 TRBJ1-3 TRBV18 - CASSAQGMLSGNTIYF TGTGCCAGCTCTGCACAGGGGATGCTCTCTGGAAACACCATATATTTT
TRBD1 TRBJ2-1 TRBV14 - CASSQVVVMGQGGSWEQFF TGTGCCAGCAGCCAAGTAGTGGTCATGGGACAGGGGGGCTCATGGGAGCAGTTCTTC
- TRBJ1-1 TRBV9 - CASSVGQAARNTEAFF TGTGCCAGCAGCGTAGGACAGGCCGCTCGTAACACTGAAGCTTTCTTT
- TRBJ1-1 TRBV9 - CASSRTAEAFF TGTGCCAGCAGTCGGACAGCTGAAGCTTTCTTT
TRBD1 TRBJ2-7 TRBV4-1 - CASSQGWDRTTYEQYF TGCGCCAGCAGTCAGGGGTGGGACAGGACAACCTACGAGCAGTACTTC
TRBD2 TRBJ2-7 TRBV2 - CASSVSGAYLVEQYF TGTGCCAGCAGTGTTAGCGGGGCCTACTTAGTTGAGCAGTACTTC